This TCR beta chain was documented in a study of OX40 agonist ivuxolimab in advanced cancers. The study's findings and limits: Clones of CD4+ and CD8+ blood T cells grew by week 6 at doses of 0.1 to 3.0 mg/kg.

V lost 5 bases and J lost 1; bases outside the gene matches: 7. The germline V gene encodes CDR1 MDHEN and CDR2 SYDVKM. The CDR3 runs 15 residues. To note about this clone: No antigen is known for it.

Sequencing used immunoSEQ multiplex PCR; TCRdb keeps in-frame clones, though not all of them. The sample has 50,000 to 65,000 clones, roughly 90% seen once. The chain carries TRBV28 and TRBJ1-1; 7 bases are shared with TRBD1. The sequence came from an adult with an advanced solid tumor such as melanoma, head and neck, liver or kidney cancer. The source material was CD4+ or CD8+ T cells sorted from blood, sampled in a trial of the OX40 agonist ivuxolimab. The CDR3 region has the DNA TGTGCCAGCAGTCTCACAGGGGATACGAACACTGAAGCTTTCTTT. It specifies CASSLTGDTNTEAFF.